The sequence of this T cell receptor beta chain was determined in a study of CD8+ T cells in alopecia areata. Isolated RNA was reverse transcribed into cDNA used as the sequencing template. Data came from immunoSEQ multiplex PCR; TCRdb stores just in-frame clones and leaves some out. The sample lists around 210,000 clones, less than 65% occurring once. The CDR3 extends over 15 amino acids. Per germline, CDR1 SGHTA and CDR2 FQGNSA. V dropped 5 bases and J dropped 5; count of bases not matched to a gene: 8. Treatment meaning: oral pan-JAK inhibitor, 5-10 mg twice daily. The genes are TRBV7-2 and TRBJ2-5, with 10 bases aligning to TRBD2. The sample was CD4+ T cells sorted from blood, taken at week 4, from a patient treated with tofacitinib. The TCR comes from a human donor with alopecia areata. CDR3 DNA sequence: TGTGCCAGCAGCCCGAGCGGGGGGGCCTGGGAGACCCAGTACTTC. This encodes CASSPSGGAWETQYF. Looking up the rest from reference TRBV7-2 and TRBJ2-5 gives the full variable domain: GAGVSQSPSNKVTEKGKDVELRCDPISGHTALYWYRQSLGQGLEFLIYFQGNSAPDKSGLPSDRFSAERTGGSVSTLTIQRTQQEDSAVYLCASSPSGGAWETQYFGPGTRLLVL.